Many counts were recorded for the clone carrying this T cell receptor (beta chain). This sample is drawn from a study of metastatic and nonmetastatic thyroid tumors. TCRdb redid the clone calls on the PCR reads using MiXCR. The table includes 60,000 to 75,000 clones, 4% to 4.5% detected once. The CDR3 length is 18 residues. V dropped 6 bases and J dropped 2; count of bases not matched to a gene: 15. Germline V gene data show CDR1 as DFQATT and CDR2 as SNEGSKA (reference sequence). Patients had received no treatment of any kind before thyroid surgery. The sequenced sample was blood. This TCR came from a female donor with papillary thyroid cancer or a benign thyroid nodule (not recorded which). Some clones in this sample may be carry-over from other donors' samples. The chain employs TRBV20-1 and TRBJ1-5; TRBD1 matches at 11 bases. The CDR3 DNA sequence: TGCAGTGCCCCGGGACAGGGGGAGTGGAATGTACGCAATCAGCCCCAGCATTTT. Translated, it gives CSAPGQGEWNVRNQPQHF.